Shown below are 5 T cell receptor beta chains from a single sample sequenced in a study of PD-L1 blockade in urothelial cancer. Assay used: immunoSEQ multiplex PCR; TCRdb lists only in-frame clones, some missing. This sample has 100,000 to 150,000 clones, with more than 70% found just once. Sample time point: peripheral blood 6 weeks after treatment start. This material consisted of PBMCs, taken around atezolizumab (anti-PD-L1) treatment. Receptors were obtained from a man in his fifties with urothelial cancer.

The rearrangement joins TRBV19 to TRBJ1-3, with TRBD1 matching over 9 bases. Germline V CDR1 and CDR2: LNHDA, SQIVND (reference sequence). The V segment lost 3 bases and the J segment 2 bases; nucleotides outside the gene matches: 2. The CDR3 has 15 residues. CDR3 sequence reads: CASSIGTGTGNTIYF. The CDR3 DNA reads TGTGCCAGTAGTATCGGGACAGGGACTGGAAACACCATATATTTT.

This chain connects TRBV4-2 to TRBJ2-1; 9 bases line up with TRBD2. The V and J ends lost 8 bases and 7 bases, in that order; junction bases with no gene match: 9. Looked up from germline, CDR1 is LGHNA and CDR2 is YNFKEQ. The CDR3 extends over 14 amino acids. CDR3 sequence reads: CASGISLAGNEQFF. CDR3 in DNA: TGTGCCAGCGGTATCTCCCTAGCGGGGAATGAGCAGTTCTTC.

The J gene is TRBJ2-1, the V gene TRBV7-3, with D perhaps TRBD2 (6 bases). CDR1 SGHTA and CDR2 FQGTGA come from the germline V gene. V dropped 5 bases and J dropped 3 bases, with 14 bases sitting between them. The CDR3 totals 15 residues. The chain's CDR3 is CASSGGTGGYNEQFF. The CDR3 nucleotides read TGTGCCAGCAGCGGGGGGACCGGGGGCTACAATGAGCAGTTCTTC.

The genes are TRBV14 and TRBJ2-7; 8 positions agree with TRBD1. V dropped 3 bases and J dropped 6; count of bases not matched to a gene: 13. Germline values: CDR1 SGHDN, CDR2 FVKESK. The CDR3 totals 16 residues. The CDR3 DNA sequence: TGTGCCAGCAGCCACACCCCCGGGACAGGATCTTTCGAGCAGTACTTC. As protein: CASSHTPGTGSFEQYF.

J is TRBJ1-5 and V is TRBV6-1; 7 bases match TRBD1. The CDR3 covers 14 residues. V trimming: 7 bases; J trimming: 6 bases; junction bases outside the gene matches: 9. Germline CDR1 and CDR2: MNHNS and SASEGT. CDR3 sequence: CASTAGTAGQPQHF. Here the CDR3 DNA reads TGTGCCAGCACCGCTGGGACAGCCGGTCAGCCCCAGCATTTT.